One T cell receptor (beta chain) is described in this entry. The antigen is unknown. These data come from a study of graft-versus-host responses after intestinal transplantation. The wider study: Multivisceral, liver-intestinal, or isolated intestinal transplants were given to recipients. The whole recipient group had anti-thymocyte globulin induction followed by tacrolimus and steroids for around three years.

The CDR3 is 13 residues long. After removal of 7 bases from V and 7 bases from J, the junction contained 7 bases not matched to a gene. CDR1 SGDLS and CDR2 YYNGEE come from the germline V gene. Study-level findings and limits: GvH clones were found in recipient marrow; some appeared first in ileum or blood. High graft-versus-host to host-versus-graft T cell clonal ratios marked allografts of patients with graft-donor macrochimerism.

The data were produced by immunoSEQ multiplex PCR, yet TCRdb's version contains in-frame clones alone and is incomplete. The table shows about 88,000 clones, with about 94% occurring only once. Material: unstimulated CD4+ T cells sorted from spleen or lymph node cells, obtained before transplant. The chain has TRBV9 and TRBJ1-5; TRBD1 matches 8 bases. The TCR comes from a human donor who was the organ donor for an intestinal transplant. The CDR3 spells CASGQGPEQPQHF. CDR3 nucleotide sequence: TGTGCCAGCGGACAGGGCCCAGAACAGCCCCAGCATTTT.